What follows are 2 T cell receptor beta chains derived from one specimen sequenced in a study of radiation and T cells in renal cell carcinoma. The assay was immunoSEQ multiplex PCR, and TCRdb's table has in-frame clones only and misses some. Of about 120,000 clones in the sample, about 81% were seen once. As for time point: blood 2 weeks post-SBRT. Indicated treatment: 15 Gy SBRT to primary tumor, nephrectomy 4 weeks later. The sequencing used blood, collected from a patient whose treatment included radiotherapy and nephrectomy. These TCRs come from a man aged 50 to 59 with renal cell carcinoma.

The CDR3 bases are TGTGCCAGCAGCAACAGCGACAGGAGGAATCAGCCCCAGCATTTT. This gives the protein CASSNSDRRNQPQHF. The chain combines TRBV7-9 with TRBJ1-5; perhaps TRBD1 as D (6 bases). This CDR3 has 15 residues. From germline, CDR1 is SEHNR and CDR2 FQNEAQ (reference sequence). The V end lost 5 bases, the J end lost 4 bases, and 15 bases lay between the germline ends. The full variable domain, in which reference TRBV7-9 and TRBJ1-5 provide the parts outside the CDR3, is DTGVSQNPRHKITKRGQNVTFRCDPISEHNRLYWYRQTLGQGPEFLTYFQNEAQLEKSRLLSDRFSAERPKGSFSTLEIQRTEQGDSAMYLCASSNSDRRNQPQHFGDGTRLSIL.

The rearrangement links TRBV5-6 to TRBJ1-2; 7 bases line up with TRBD1. The CDR3 has 15 residues. After removal of 6 bases from V and 4 bases from J, the junction contained 12 bases not matched to a gene. CDR1 is SGHDT, CDR2 YYEEEE, per germline. The CDR3 loop is CASIRPTGFGYGYTF. The CDR3 DNA sequence: TGTGCCAGCATCCGACCGACAGGGTTCGGCTATGGCTACACCTTC.